This is a list of T cell receptor beta chains from one sample in a study of blood T cell repertoires in COVID-19. The data were produced by immunoSEQ multiplex PCR, yet TCRdb's version contains in-frame clones alone and is incomplete. The table lists over 70,000 clones, about nine tenths of them singletons. Sequencing used peripheral blood. These receptors came from a woman older than 75 with acute or convalescent COVID-19. The CDR3 runs from the conserved cysteine through the conserved F or W.

j_call	v_call	cdr3_aa
TRBJ2-1	TRBV1	CTSSQWFGTSGSSYNEQFF
TRBJ2-5	TRBV12-3/TRBV12-4	CASSRGSQETQYF
TRBJ1-1	TRBV19	CASSIAINTEAFF
TRBJ1-3	TRBV5-5	CASSRLGAGTGNTIYF
TRBJ2-5	TRBV4-2	CASSQEPGLLGAQYF
TRBJ1-5	TRBV7-2	CASSPQQGAQHF
TRBJ1-2	TRBV7-8	CASSLVGLYNYGYTF
TRBJ2-1	TRBV6-5	CASRGGVSEQFF
TRBJ2-3	TRBV5-1	CASSKGQGTDTQYF
TRBJ2-7	TRBV19	CASSIALVAVTRIYEQYF
TRBJ2-3	TRBV9	CASSVGPGTGPDTQYF
TRBJ2-4	TRBV6-5	CASSRMTGGQNIQYF
TRBJ1-1	TRBV28	CASSSGYLNTEAFF
TRBJ1-1	TRBV9	CASSVAQVGNTEAFF
TRBJ1-2	TRBV25-1	CASRAPGNYGYTF
TRBJ2-7	TRBV7-2	CASSLGPFSNYEQYF
TRBJ2-7	TRBV7-2	CASSLVRVTAYEQYF
TRBJ2-1	TRBV9	CASSVGDRDYNEQFF
TRBJ2-1	TRBV4-2	CASSQAWDIDNEQFF
TRBJ2-2	TRBV3-1/TRBV3-2	CASSLPGQATGELFF
TRBJ1-6	TRBV19	CASSSRGGQGFSPLHF
TRBJ2-1	TRBV7-9	CASSLGGAGGVNEQFF
TRBJ1-1	TRBV13	CASSHRALNTEAFF
TRBJ2-3	TRBV19	CASSIRTGAVGDTQYF